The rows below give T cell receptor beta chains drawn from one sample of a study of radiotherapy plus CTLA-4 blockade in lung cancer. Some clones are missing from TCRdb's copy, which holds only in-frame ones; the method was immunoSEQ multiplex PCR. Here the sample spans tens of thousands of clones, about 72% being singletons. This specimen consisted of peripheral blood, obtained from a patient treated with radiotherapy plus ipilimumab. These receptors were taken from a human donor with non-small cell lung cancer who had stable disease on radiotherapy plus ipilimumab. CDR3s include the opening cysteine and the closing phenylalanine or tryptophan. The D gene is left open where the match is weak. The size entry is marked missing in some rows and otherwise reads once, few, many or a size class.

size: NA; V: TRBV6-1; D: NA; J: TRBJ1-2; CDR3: CASSVRDGHGYTF; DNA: TGTGCCAGCAGTGTAAGGGACGGTCATGGCTACACCTTC
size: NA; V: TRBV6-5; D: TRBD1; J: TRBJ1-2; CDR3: CASSYSDRHYGYTF; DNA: TGTGCCAGCAGTTACTCGGACAGGCACTATGGCTACACCTTC
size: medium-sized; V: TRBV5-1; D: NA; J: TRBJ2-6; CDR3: CASSFGGEWAGANVLTF; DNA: TGCGCCAGCAGCTTTGGGGGCGAGTGGGCTGGGGCCAACGTCCTGACTTTC
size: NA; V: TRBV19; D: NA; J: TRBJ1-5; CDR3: CASRTYSNQPQHF; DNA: TGTGCCAGTAGGACATATAGCAATCAGCCCCAGCATTTT
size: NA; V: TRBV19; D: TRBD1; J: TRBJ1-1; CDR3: CASAGTGSSTEAFF; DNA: TGTGCCAGTGCGGGGACAGGGTCGAGCACTGAAGCTTTCTTT
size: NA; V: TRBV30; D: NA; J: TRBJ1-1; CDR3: CALGESTEAFF; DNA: TGTGCCCTCGGGGAAAGCACTGAAGCTTTCTTT
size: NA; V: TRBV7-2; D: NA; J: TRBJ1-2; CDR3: CASSPIRGVGYGYTF; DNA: TGTGCCAGCAGTCCCATCAGGGGTGTGGGCTATGGCTACACCTTC
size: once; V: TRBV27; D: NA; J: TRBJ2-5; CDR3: CASMRRDSQAPQYF; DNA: TGTGCCAGCATGCGCCGGGACTCCCAAGCGCCCCAGTACTTC
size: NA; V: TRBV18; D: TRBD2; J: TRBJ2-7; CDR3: CASSPPSGGFYEQYF; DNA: TGTGCCAGCTCACCACCTAGCGGGGGATTCTACGAGCAGTACTTC
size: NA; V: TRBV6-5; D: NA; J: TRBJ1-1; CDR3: CASSSPRRGRNTEAFF; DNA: TGTGCCAGCAGTTCCCCCCGCAGGGGCCGGAACACTGAAGCTTTCTTT
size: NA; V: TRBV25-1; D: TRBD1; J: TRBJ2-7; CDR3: CASSGKSDRDPYEQYF; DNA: TGTGCCAGCAGTGGCAAATCCGACAGGGATCCCTACGAGCAGTACTTC
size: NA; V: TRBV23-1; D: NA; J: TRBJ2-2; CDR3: CASSQSLPRGCAGELFF; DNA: TGCGCCAGCAGTCAATCGTTGCCAAGGGGATGTGCCGGGGAGCTGTTTTTT
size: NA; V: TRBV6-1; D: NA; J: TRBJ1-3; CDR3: CASSSRDGGNTIYF; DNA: TGTGCCAGCAGTTCTCGGGACGGCGGAAACACCATATATTTT
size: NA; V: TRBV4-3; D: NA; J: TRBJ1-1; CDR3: CASSQDPRFEAFF; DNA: TGCGCCAGCAGCCAAGATCCCCGCTTTGAAGCTTTCTTT
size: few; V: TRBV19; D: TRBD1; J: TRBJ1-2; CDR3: CASTPGQFYGYTF; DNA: TGTGCCAGTACCCCGGGACAGTTTTATGGCTACACCTTC
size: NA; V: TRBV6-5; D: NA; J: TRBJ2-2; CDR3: CASSHFNTGELFF; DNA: TGTGCCAGCAGTCACTTTAACACCGGGGAGCTGTTTTTT
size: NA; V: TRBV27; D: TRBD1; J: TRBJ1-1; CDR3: CASSFARGVNTEAFF; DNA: TGTGCCAGCAGTTTTGCCAGGGGGGTGAACACTGAAGCTTTCTTT
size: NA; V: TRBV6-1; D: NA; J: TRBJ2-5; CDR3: CASSGTVSPPETQYF; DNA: TGTGCCAGCAGTGGGACAGTCTCCCCCCCAGAGACCCAGTACTTC
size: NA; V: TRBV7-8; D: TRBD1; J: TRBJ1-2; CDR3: CASSLGGGANYGYTF; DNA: TGTGCCAGCAGCTTAGGAGGGGGCGCCAACTATGGCTACACCTTC
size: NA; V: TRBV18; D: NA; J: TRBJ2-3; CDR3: CASSPSQTPDTQYF; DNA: TGTGCCAGCTCACCAAGTCAGACACCAGATACGCAGTATTTT
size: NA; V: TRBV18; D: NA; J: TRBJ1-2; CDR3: CASSSPPGNYGYTF; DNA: TGTGCCAGCTCATCCCCCCCTGGTAACTATGGCTACACCTTC
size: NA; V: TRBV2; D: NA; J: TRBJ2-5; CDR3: CASSEVKTLTGQETQYF; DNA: TGTGCCAGCAGTGAAGTGAAAACGTTGACAGGACAAGAGACCCAGTACTTC
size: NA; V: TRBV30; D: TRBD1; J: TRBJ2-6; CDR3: CAWSVTKTGGRSSGANVLTF; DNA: TGTGCCTGGAGTGTGACGAAAACAGGGGGCCGAAGCTCTGGGGCCAACGTCCTGACTTTC
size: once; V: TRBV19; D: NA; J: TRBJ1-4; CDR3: CASSIFPDRTTNEKLFF; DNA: TGTGCCAGTAGTATATTCCCGGATAGGACAACTAATGAAAAACTGTTTTTT
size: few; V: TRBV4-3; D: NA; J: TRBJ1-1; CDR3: CASSQDPAGQVNTEAFF; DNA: TGCGCCAGCAGCCAAGATCCGGCTGGGCAGGTGAACACTGAAGCTTTCTTT
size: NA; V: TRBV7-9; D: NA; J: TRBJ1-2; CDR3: CASSLFTAEPSSYGYTF; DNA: TGTGCCAGCAGCTTATTTACAGCCGAACCCTCTTCCTATGGCTACACCTTC
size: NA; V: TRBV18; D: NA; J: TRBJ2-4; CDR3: CASSPLEGSAGNQNIQYF; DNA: TGTGCCAGCTCACCTCTCGAGGGGTCAGCCGGTAACCAAAACATTCAGTACTTC
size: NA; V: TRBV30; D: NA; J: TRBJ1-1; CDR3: CAWSRSVQTEAFF; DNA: TGTGCCTGGAGTCGGTCAGTTCAGACTGAAGCTTTCTTT
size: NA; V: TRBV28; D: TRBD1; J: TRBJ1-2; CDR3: CASREQGAINYGYTF; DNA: TGTGCCAGCAGAGAACAGGGGGCGATAAACTATGGCTACACCTTC
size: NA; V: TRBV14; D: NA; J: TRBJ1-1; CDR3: CASSQGGALMTEAFF; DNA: TGTGCCAGCAGCCAAGGTGGGGCTTTGATGACTGAAGCTTTCTTT
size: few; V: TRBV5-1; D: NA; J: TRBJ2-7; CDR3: CASSLGGGYSYEQYF; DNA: TGCGCCAGCAGCTTGGGTGGCGGATACTCCTACGAGCAGTACTTC
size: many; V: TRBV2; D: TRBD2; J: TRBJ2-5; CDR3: CASSEGSGGGETQYF; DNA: TGTGCCAGCAGTGAAGGAAGCGGGGGAGGTGAGACCCAGTACTTC
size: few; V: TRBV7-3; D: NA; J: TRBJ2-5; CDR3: CASSSGRPQETQYF; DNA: TGTGCCAGCAGCTCCGGACGGCCCCAAGAGACCCAGTACTTC
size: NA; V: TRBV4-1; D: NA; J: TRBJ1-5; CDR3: CASSQENLAGGTRHF; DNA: TGCGCCAGCAGCCAAGAAAACTTAGCTGGGGGGACGAGGCATTTT
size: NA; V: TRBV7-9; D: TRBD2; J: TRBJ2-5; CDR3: CASSASGVTQYF; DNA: TGTGCCAGCAGCGCTAGCGGGGTAACCCAGTACTTC
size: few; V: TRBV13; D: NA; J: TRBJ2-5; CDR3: CASSLGRSGLTTQYF; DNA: TGTGCCAGCAGCTTAGGGCGGTCAGGTCTTACGACCCAGTACTTC
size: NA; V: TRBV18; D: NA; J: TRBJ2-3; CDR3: CASSEDVTTDTQYF; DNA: TGTGCCAGCTCAGAAGATGTGACGACAGATACGCAGTATTTT
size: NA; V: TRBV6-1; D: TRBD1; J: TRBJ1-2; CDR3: CASSDGTGANYGYTF; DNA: TGTGCCAGCAGTGACGGGACAGGGGCTAACTATGGCTACACCTTC
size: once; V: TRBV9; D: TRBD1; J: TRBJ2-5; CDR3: CASSEGTGGETQYF; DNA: TGTGCCAGCAGCGAGGGGACAGGGGGTGAGACCCAGTACTTC
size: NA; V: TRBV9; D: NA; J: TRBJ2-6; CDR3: CASSVGLSAGANVLTF; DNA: TGTGCCAGCAGCGTAGGTTTGTCCGCTGGGGCCAACGTCCTGACTTTC
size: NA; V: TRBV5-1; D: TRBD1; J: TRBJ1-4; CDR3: CASTSPTGGLRGVFF; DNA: TGCGCCAGCACCTCCCCGACAGGGGGGCTTCGGGGGGTGTTTTTT
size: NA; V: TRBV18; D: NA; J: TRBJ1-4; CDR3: CASSQAGEKLFF; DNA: TGTGCCAGCTCGCAGGCAGGGGAAAAACTGTTTTTT
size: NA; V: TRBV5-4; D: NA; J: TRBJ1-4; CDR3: CASSSSGGEKLFF; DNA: TGTGCCAGCAGCTCATCAGGCGGTGAAAAACTGTTTTTT
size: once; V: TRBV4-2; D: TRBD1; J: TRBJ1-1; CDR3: CASSQASGGVAFF; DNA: TGTGCCAGCAGCCAAGCCTCAGGGGGGGTAGCTTTCTTT
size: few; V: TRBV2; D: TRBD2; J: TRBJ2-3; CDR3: CASSSVGGVTDTQYF; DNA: TGTGCCAGCAGTTCAGTGGGGGGGGTCACAGATACGCAGTATTTT
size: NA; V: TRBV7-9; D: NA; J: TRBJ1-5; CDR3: CASSLGQGSQPQHF; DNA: TGTGCCAGCAGCTTAGGGCAGGGGAGTCAGCCCCAGCATTTT
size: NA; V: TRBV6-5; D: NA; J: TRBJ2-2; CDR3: CASSTVEENTGELFF; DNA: TGTGCCAGCAGCACCGTGGAAGAGAACACCGGGGAGCTGTTTTTT
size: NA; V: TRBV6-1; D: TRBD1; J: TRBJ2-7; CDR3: CASHGTGGSGEQYF; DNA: TGTGCCAGCCACGGGACAGGGGGCTCGGGGGAGCAGTACTTC
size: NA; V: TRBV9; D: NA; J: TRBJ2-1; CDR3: CASSSGGTGGYNEQFF; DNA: TGTGCCAGCAGTTCAGGGGGGACCGGGGGCTACAATGAGCAGTTCTTC
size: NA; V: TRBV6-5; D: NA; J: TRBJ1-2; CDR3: CASSYLGANYGYTF; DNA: TGTGCCAGCAGTTACCTGGGGGCTAACTATGGCTACACCTTC
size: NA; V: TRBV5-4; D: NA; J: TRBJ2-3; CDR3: CASSLGVPGTDTQYF; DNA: TGTGCCAGCAGCTTGGGCGTCCCCGGCACAGATACGCAGTATTTT
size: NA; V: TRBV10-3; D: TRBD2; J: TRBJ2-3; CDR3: CAIRGGYEDTQYF; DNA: TGTGCCATCAGGGGGGGGTATGAAGATACGCAGTATTTT
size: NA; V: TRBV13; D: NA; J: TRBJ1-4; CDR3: CASSLFGSNEKLFF; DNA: TGTGCCAGCAGCTTATTCGGGTCTAATGAAAAACTGTTTTTT
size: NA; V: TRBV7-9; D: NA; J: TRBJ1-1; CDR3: CASSLGRAESTEAFF; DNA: TGTGCCAGCAGCCTCGGGAGGGCGGAGAGCACTGAAGCTTTCTTT